What follows are 8 T cell receptor beta chains derived from one specimen sequenced in a study of blood T cell repertoires in COVID-19. Generated by immunoSEQ multiplex PCR, the TCRdb table keeps only in-frame clones and is missing some. The sample has approximately 390,000 clones; about 87% are singletons. Input material: PBMCs or T cells enriched from blood (not recorded which). These receptors were collected from a woman in her 50s who had recovered from COVID-19.

This clone was found once. The chain carries TRBV30 and TRBJ1-1; 8 bases match TRBD1. V lost 3 bases and J lost 5; bases outside the gene matches: 5. This CDR3 region has 13 residues. Germline V gene sequence: CDR1 GTSNPN, CDR2 SVGIG (reference sequence). This chain's CDR3 is CAWSQGAVTEAFF. The CDR3 nucleotides are TGTGCCTGGAGCCAGGGGGCCGTTACTGAAGCTTTCTTT.

J is TRBJ1-1 and V is TRBV7-6, with D uncertain. Trimming took 4 bases from V and 3 from J, leaving 9 bases between them. This CDR3 region has 13 residues. CDR1 is SGHVS, CDR2 FNYEAQ, per germline. The CDR3 reads CASSSEGYTEAFF. The DNA for the CDR3 is TGTGCCAGCAGCTCCGAGGGATACACTGAAGCTTTCTTT.

In this sample, this clone turned up a few times. V gene TRBV7-2 combines with J gene TRBJ1-2, with a weak D call TRBD1 (6 bases). V was trimmed by 6 bases and J by 8 bases, leaving 16 bases between them. The CDR3 is 13 residues long. Germline-derived CDR1 and CDR2 are SGHTA and FQGNSA. CDR3 protein: CASSLQGPGGYTF. As DNA, the CDR3 is TGTGCCAGCAGTCTACAGGGCCCGGGGGGCTACACCTTC.

The chain joins TRBV20-1 to TRBJ1-2; D might be TRBD1 (5 bases). The CDR3 is made up of 11 amino acids. Germline CDR1 reads DFQATT; CDR2 reads SNEGSKA (reference sequence). The CDR3 nucleotides read TGCAGCGCTTGGGGGGTGGATGGCTACACCTTC. Translation gives CSAWGVDGYTF.

V gene TRBV7-2 combines with J gene TRBJ1-2; 12 positions match TRBD1. J lost 4 bases, V lost 0 bases, and 0 bases had no gene match. Germline V gives CDR1 SGHTA, CDR2 FQGNSA. The CDR3 sequence is 15 residues long. The CDR3, as DNA: TGTGCCAGCAGCTTAGCGGGACAGGGGGCCTATGGCTACACCTTC. Translating it yields CASSLAGQGAYGYTF.

The chain combines TRBV4-1 with TRBJ2-7; perhaps TRBD1 as D (7 bases). This CDR3 is 19 amino acids long. Germline V gene lookup returns CDR1 MGHRA and CDR2 YSYEKL. Trimming cost V 2 bases and J 0 bases, with 23 bases left between them. This chain's CDR3 is CASSQHTLGGQDGSYEQYF. In DNA, the CDR3 is TGCGCCAGCAGCCAACATACCCTGGGAGGACAGGACGGCTCCTACGAGCAGTACTTC.

CDR3 sequence: CASSFTTGQGTGELFF. The CDR3 DNA reads as TGTGCCAGCAGCTTTACAACGGGACAGGGGACCGGGGAGCTGTTTTTT. The chain combines TRBV7-9 with TRBJ2-2, with 10 bases matching TRBD1. Germline V gene lookup returns CDR1 SEHNR and CDR2 FQNEAQ (reference sequence). The CDR3 is 16 amino acids. V lost 3 bases and J lost 5; bases outside the gene matches: 6.

This chain uses TRBV27 with TRBJ1-2; 7 nucleotides align to TRBD1. Germline V gives CDR1 MNHEY, CDR2 SMNVEV (reference sequence). The CDR3 is made up of 15 amino acids. V trimming: 5 bases; J trimming: 6 bases; junction bases outside the gene matches: 12. This chain's CDR3 is CASSLIPNDRDGYTF. CDR3 nucleotides: TGTGCCAGCAGTCTTATCCCCAACGACAGGGATGGCTACACCTTC.